The rows below give T cell receptor beta chains drawn from one sample of a study of regulatory T cells in long-lasting Graves disease. In TCRdb, the multiplex PCR reads were re-called with MiXCR into one record per CDR3 protein. The sample consists of 430,000 or so distinct CDR3 sequences, roughly 21% of them appearing once. Sequences were derived from peripheral blood mononuclear cells (PBMCs), sampled when the disease was refractory, from a patient treated with antithyroid drugs. Receptors originate from a female donor with Graves disease. CDR3s include the opening cysteine and the closing phenylalanine or tryptophan. D genes are given only for firm matches. Only part of the rows carry a size: once, few, many, or a class if the clone is expanded.

D,J,size,V,CDR3,DNA
.,TRBJ2-5,many,TRBV28,CASNPPEQETQYF,TGTGCCAGCAACCCCCCCGAGCAAGAGACCCAGTACTTC
.,TRBJ2-5,many,TRBV28,CASSLTGQSQETQYF,TGTGCCAGCAGTTTGACAGGACAAAGCCAAGAGACCCAGTACTTC
TRBD1,TRBJ2-7,.,TRBV29-1,CSVEDYGQGAVEQYF,TGCAGCGTTGAAGATTATGGACAGGGGGCCGTCGAGCAGTACTTC
.,TRBJ2-7,many,TRBV28,CASSLWSATAYEQYF,TGTGCCAGCAGTTTGTGGTCAGCCACAGCCTACGAGCAGTACTTC
TRBD2,TRBJ2-7,few,TRBV6-1,CASSEEFPSGSSYEQYF,TGTGCCAGCAGTGAAGAATTCCCTAGCGGGAGCTCCTACGAGCAGTACTTC
.,TRBJ1-2,few,TRBV20-1,CSARVLGGPGLYGYTF,TGCAGTGCTAGGGTGCTGGGGGGACCTGGCCTCTATGGCTACACCTTC
TRBD1,TRBJ1-6,.,TRBV6-5,CASSYGTGTGNSPLHF,TGTGCCAGCAGTTATGGGACAGGGACGGGTAATTCACCCCTCCACTTT
TRBD1,TRBJ2-7,many,TRBV2,CASSEALQTGGEQYF,TGTGCCAGCAGTGAAGCGCTTCAGACAGGGGGCGAGCAGTACTTC
.,TRBJ2-5,.,TRBV5-1,CASSLDRRGETQYF,TGCGCCAGCAGCTTGGACCGTCGGGGGGAGACCCAGTACTTC
.,TRBJ2-1,.,TRBV30,CAWSVGGGDEQFF,TGTGCCTGGAGTGTCGGCGGTGGGGATGAGCAGTTCTTC
TRBD1,TRBJ1-4,many,TRBV27,CASSLLVDRGEEKLFF,TGTGCCAGCAGTTTACTGGTGGACAGGGGAGAGGAAAAACTGTTTTTT
.,TRBJ2-5,.,TRBV4-1,CASSHYFPLQNLETQYF,TGCGCCAGCAGCCACTACTTCCCCTTGCAGAATTTGGAGACCCAGTACTTC
.,TRBJ2-7,many,TRBV12-3/TRBV12-4,CASSFSGYSYEQYF,TGTGCCAGCAGTTTTAGCGGTTACTCCTACGAGCAGTACTTC
.,TRBJ1-1,many,TRBV2,CASTAGGSITEAFF,TGTGCCAGCACTGCGGGGGGGAGTATCACTGAAGCTTTCTTT